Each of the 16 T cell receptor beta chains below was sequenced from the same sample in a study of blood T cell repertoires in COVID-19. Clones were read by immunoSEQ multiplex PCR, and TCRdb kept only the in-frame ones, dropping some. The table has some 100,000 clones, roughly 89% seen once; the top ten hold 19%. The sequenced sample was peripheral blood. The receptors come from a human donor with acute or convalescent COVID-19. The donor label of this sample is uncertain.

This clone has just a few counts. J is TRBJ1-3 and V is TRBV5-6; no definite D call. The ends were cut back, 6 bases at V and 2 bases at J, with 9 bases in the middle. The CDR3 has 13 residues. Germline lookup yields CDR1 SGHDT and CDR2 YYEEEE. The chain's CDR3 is CASNMGAGNTIYF. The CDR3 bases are TGTGCCAGCAACATGGGAGCTGGAAACACCATATATTTT.

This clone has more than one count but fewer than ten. This CDR3 reads CASSAPGGPQHF. The CDR3 coding sequence is TGTGCCAGCAGCGCTCCAGGGGGACCCCAGCATTTT. The chain combines TRBV9 with TRBJ1-5; 7 bases agree with TRBD1. J was trimmed by 10 bases and V by 3 bases; bases with no gene match: 4. The CDR3 sequence is 12 residues long. The germline gives CDR1 SGDLS, CDR2 YYNGEE. Full variable domain (rest looked up from reference TRBV9 and TRBJ1-5): DSGVTQTPKHLITATGQRVTLRCSPRSGDLSVYWYQQSLDQGLQFLIQYYNGEERAKGNILERFSAQQFPDLHSELNLSSLELGDSALYFCASSAPGGPQHFGDGTRLSIL.

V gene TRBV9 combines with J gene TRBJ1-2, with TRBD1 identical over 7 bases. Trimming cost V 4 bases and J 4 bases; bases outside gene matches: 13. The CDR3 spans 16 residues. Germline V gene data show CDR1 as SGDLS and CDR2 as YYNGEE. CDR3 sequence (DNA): TGTGCCAGCAGCCTAGTCCGACAGGGCGAGGGCTATGGCTACACCTTC. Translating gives CASSLVRQGEGYGYTF.

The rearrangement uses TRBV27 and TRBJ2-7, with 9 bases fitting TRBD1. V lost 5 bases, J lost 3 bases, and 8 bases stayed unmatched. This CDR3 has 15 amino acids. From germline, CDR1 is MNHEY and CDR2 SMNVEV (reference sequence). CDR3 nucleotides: TGTGCCAGCAGTCCCTCCGGGACAGGGAGCTACGAGCAGTACTTC. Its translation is CASSPSGTGSYEQYF.

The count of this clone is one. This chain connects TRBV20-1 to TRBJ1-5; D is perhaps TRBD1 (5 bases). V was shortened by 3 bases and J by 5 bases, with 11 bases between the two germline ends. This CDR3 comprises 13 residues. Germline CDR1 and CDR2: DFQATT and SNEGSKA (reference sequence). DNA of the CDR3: TGCAGTGCTAGTGCGGGGGAGCATCAGCCCCAGCATTTT. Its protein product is CSASAGEHQPQHF.

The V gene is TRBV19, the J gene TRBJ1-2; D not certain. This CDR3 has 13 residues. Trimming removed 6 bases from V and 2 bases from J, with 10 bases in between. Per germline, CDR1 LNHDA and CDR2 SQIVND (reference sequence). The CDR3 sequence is CASSRDTNYGYTF. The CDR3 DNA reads TGTGCCAGTAGCCGTGACACAAACTATGGCTACACCTTC.

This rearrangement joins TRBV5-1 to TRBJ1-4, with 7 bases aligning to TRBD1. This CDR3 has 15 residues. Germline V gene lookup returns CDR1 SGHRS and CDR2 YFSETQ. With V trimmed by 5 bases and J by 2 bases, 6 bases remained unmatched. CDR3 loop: CASSPTGVTNEKLFF. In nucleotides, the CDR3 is TGCGCCAGCAGTCCTACAGGGGTGACTAATGAAAAACTGTTTTTT. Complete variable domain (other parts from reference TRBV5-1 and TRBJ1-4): KAGVTQTPRYLIKTRGQQVTLSCSPISGHRSVSWYQQTPGQGLQFLFEYFSETQRNKGNFPGRFSGRQFSNSRSEMNVSTLELGDSALYLCASSPTGVTNEKLFFGSGTQLSVL.

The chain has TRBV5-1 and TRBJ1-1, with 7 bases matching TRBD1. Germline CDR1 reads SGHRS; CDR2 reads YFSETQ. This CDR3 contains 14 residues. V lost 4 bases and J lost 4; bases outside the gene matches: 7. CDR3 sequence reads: CASSPTGTVTEAFF. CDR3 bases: TGCGCCAGCAGCCCAACCGGGACAGTCACTGAAGCTTTCTTT.

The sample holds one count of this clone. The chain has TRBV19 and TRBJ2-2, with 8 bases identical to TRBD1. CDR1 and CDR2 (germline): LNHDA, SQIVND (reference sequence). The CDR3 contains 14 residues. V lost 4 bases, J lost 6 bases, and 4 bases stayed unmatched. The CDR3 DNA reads TGTGCCAGTAGTAAGTCACAGGGGGCCGGGGAGCTGTTTTTT. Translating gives CASSKSQGAGELFF. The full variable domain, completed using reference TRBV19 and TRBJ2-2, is DGGITQSPKYLFRKEGQNVTLSCEQNLNHDAMYWYRQDPGQGLRLIYYSQIVNDFQKGDIAEGYSVSREKKESFPLTVTSAQKNPTAFYLCASSKSQGAGELFFGEGSRLTVL.

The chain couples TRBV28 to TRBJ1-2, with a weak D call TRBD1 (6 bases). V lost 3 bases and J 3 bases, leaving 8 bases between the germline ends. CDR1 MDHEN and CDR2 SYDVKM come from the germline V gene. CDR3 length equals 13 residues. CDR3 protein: CASSFSGDYGYTF. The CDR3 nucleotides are TGTGCCAGCAGTTTCTCAGGGGACTATGGCTACACCTTC.

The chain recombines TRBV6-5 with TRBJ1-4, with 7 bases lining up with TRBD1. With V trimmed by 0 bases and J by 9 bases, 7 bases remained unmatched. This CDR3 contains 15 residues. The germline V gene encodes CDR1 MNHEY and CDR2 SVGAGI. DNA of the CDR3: TGTGCCAGCAGTTACTCCTTCGACAGGGCGAAAAAACTGTTTTTT. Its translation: CASSYSFDRAKKLFF.

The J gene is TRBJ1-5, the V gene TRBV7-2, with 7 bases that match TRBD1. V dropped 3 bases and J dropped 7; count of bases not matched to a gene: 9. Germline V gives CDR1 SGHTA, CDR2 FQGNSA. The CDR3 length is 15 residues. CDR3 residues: CASSFAGGRGQPQHF. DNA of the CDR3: TGTGCCAGCAGCTTCGCAGGGGGTAGAGGCCAGCCCCAGCATTTT. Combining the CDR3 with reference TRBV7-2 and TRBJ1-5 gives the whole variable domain GAGVSQSPSNKVTEKGKDVELRCDPISGHTALYWYRQSLGQGLEFLIYFQGNSAPDKSGLPSDRFSAERTGGSVSTLTIQRTQQEDSAVYLCASSFAGGRGQPQHFGDGTRLSIL.

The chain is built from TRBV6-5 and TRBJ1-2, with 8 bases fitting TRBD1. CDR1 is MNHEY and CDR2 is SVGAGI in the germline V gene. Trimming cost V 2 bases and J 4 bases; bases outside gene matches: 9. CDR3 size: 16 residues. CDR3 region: CASSYLPGGGGYGYTF. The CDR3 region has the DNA TGTGCCAGCAGTTACCTTCCAGGGGGCGGGGGCTATGGCTACACCTTC.

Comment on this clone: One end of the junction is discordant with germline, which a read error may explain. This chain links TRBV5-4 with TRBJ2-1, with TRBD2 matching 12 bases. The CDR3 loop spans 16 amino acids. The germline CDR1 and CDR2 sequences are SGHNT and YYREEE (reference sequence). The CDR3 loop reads CVSSVGTSGLYNEQFF. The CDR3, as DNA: TGTGTCAGCAGCGTAGGGACTAGCGGGCTTTACAATGAGCAGTTCTTC.

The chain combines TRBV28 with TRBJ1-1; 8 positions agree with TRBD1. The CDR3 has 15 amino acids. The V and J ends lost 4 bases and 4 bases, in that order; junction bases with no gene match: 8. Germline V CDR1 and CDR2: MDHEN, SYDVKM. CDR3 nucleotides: TGTGCCAGCAGTTCGTCGGACAGGGTAAGCACTGAAGCTTTCTTT. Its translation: CASSSSDRVSTEAFF.

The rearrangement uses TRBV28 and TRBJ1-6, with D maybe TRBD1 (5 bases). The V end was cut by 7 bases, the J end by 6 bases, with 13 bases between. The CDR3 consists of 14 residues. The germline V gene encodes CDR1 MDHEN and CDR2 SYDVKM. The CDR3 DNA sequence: TGTGCCAGCATCTGGGGCTCGGGTAATTCACCCCTCCACTTT. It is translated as CASIWGSGNSPLHF.